The present T cell receptor (beta chain) was sequenced within a study of T cell changes during pregnancy in multiple sclerosis (dated by TCRdb to about 2019). A note on the overall study: The study looked at changes in the T cell repertoire across pregnancy in women with multiple sclerosis.

Receptor amplification or capture employed the immunoSEQ multiplex PCR assay. As stored in TCRdb, this immuneACCESS dataset retains in-frame rearrangements with V and J assigned. A fraction of the clones does not appear; measured against another copy, unresolved V genes explain less than half of the discrepancy, and the remainder lacks a known reason. The sample table contains 35,000 or so clones; only one count was recorded for around 90% of them. The ten largest clonotypes hold 0.9% to 1.5% of the sample. CDR1 and CDR2, looked up from the germline V gene, are SGHDT and YYEEEE. Its CDR3 holds 16 amino acids, cysteine through phenylalanine. Only the CDR3 portion is preserved as DNA: 48 bases, with reading frame beginning at the first base. Deletion took 3 bases off V and 0 bases off J, with a span of 13 bases between the germline ends. This clone was seen ten or more times. No antigen is known for it. No clone much larger than this one lies a single base away; base qualities are absent.

Recombination joined TRBV5-6 with TRBJ1-3; perhaps TRBD1 is the D gene, with 5 bases matching. The sample consisted of CD4+ T cells from peripheral blood mononuclear cells, taken before pregnancy. The receptor was derived from a female donor with multiple sclerosis, enrolled in a pregnancy study. Read as DNA, the sequence is TGTGCCAGCAGCTATTTACAGGATCTCTCTGGAAACACCATATATTTT. It codes for CASSYLQDLSGNTIYF.